This T cell receptor beta chain comes out of a study of identical twins. From the 5' RACE reads, TCRdb called clonotypes with MiXCR, one entry per CDR3 protein. The sample lists approximately 220,000 distinct CDR3 sequences, around 8.1% occurring once. CDR1 and CDR2 (germline): SGDLS, YYNGEE. This CDR3 is built from 15 residues. Between the trimmed V and J ends, which lost 0 bases and 0 bases, there was a span of 8 bases. This clonotype was counted at least ten times. This same sample was also part of a study on yellow fever vaccine responses in identical twins.

The chain has TRBV9 and TRBJ2-3; D is ambiguous. The specimen was memory (CD45RO+) T cells sorted from blood. The TCR sequence derives from a woman younger than 30 in good health. The CDR3 here is CASSVAMTSTDTQYF. The CDR3 DNA follows: TGTGCCAGCAGCGTAGCTATGACGAGCACAGATACGCAGTATTTT.